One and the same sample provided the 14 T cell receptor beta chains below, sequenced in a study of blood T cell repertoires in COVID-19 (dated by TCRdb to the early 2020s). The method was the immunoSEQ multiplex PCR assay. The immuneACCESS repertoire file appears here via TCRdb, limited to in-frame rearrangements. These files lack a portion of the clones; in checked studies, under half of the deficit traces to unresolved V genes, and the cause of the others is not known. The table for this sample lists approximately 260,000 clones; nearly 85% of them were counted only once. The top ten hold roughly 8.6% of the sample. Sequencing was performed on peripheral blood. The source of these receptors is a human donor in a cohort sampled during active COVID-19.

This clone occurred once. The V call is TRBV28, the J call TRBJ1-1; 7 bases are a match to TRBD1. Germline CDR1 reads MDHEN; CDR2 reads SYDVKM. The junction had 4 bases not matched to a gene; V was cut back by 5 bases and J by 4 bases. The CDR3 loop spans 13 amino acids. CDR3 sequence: CASSPGQVTEAFF. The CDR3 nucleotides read TGTGCCAGCAGTCCCGGACAGGTCACTGAAGCTTTCTTT.

The CDR3 reads CASRRVAEAFF. CDR3 sequence (DNA): TGTGCCAGCAGGAGGGTAGCTGAAGCTTTCTTT. The V gene is TRBV28, the J gene TRBJ1-1; no definite D call. CDR3 length: 11 residues. Trimming pared 6 bases from V and 6 bases from J, leaving 8 bases between. Germline V gives CDR1 MDHEN, CDR2 SYDVKM.

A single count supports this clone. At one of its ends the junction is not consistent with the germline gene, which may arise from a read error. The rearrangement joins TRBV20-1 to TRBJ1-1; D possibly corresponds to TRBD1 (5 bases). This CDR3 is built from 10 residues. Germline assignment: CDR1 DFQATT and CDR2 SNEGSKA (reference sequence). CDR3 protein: CSARDRQLVF. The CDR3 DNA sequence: TGCAGTGCTAGAGATCGACAGTTGGTCTTT.

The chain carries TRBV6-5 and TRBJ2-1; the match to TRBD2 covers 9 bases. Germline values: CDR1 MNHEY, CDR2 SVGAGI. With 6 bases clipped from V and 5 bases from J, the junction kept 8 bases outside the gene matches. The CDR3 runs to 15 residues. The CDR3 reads CASSPGLAGHNEQFF. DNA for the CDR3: TGTGCCAGCAGCCCCGGGCTAGCGGGGCACAATGAGCAGTTCTTC.

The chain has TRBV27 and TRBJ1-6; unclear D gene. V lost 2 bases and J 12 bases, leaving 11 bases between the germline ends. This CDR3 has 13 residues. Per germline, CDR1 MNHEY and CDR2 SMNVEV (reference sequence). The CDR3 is CASSLEGSLPLHF. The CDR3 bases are TGTGCCAGCAGTTTAGAGGGCAGTCTACCCCTCCACTTT.

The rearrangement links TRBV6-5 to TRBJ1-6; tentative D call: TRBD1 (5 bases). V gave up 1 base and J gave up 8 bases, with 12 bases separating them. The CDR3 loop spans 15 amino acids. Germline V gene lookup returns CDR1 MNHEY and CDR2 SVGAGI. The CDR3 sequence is CASSYFAGTDSPLHF. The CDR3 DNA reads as TGTGCCAGCAGTTACTTCGCGGGGACGGATTCACCCCTCCACTTT.

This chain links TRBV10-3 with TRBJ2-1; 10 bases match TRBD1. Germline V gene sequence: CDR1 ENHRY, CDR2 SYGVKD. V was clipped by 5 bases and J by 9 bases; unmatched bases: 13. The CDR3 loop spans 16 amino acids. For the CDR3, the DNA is TGTGCCATCAGTCTTCCCGGGACAGGGGCTTCAGGTGAGCAGTTCTTC. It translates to CAISLPGTGASGEQFF.

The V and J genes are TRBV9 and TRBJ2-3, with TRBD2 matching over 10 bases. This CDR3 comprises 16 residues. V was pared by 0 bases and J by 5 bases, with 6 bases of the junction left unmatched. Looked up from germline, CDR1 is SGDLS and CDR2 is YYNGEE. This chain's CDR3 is CASSVASGSGVDTQYF. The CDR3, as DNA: TGTGCCAGCAGCGTAGCTAGCGGGAGTGGTGTAGATACGCAGTATTTT.

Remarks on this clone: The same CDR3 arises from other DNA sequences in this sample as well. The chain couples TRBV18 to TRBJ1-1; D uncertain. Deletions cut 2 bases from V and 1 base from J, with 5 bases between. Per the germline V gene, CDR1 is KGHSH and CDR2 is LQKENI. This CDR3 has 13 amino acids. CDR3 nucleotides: TGTGCCAGCTCACCAAACTCGAACACTGAAGCTTTCTTT. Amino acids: CASSPNSNTEAFF.

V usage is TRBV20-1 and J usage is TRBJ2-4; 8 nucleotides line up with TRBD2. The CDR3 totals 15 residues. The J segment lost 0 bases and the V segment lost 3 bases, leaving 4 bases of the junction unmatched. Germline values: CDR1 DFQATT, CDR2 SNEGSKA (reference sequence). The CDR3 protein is CSASREGGAKNIQYF. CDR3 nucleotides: TGCAGTGCTAGTCGGGAGGGCGGAGCCAAAAACATTCAGTACTTC.

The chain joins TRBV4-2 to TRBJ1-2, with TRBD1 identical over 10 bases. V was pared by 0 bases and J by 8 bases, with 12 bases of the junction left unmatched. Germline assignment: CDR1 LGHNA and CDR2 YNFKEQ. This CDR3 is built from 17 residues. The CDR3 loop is CASSQDAGTGAIGGYTF. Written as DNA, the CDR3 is TGTGCCAGCAGCCAAGATGCCGGGACAGGGGCGATAGGCGGCTACACCTTC.

DNA of the CDR3: TGTGCCAGCAGCCAAGCTGAGGGAAGCGTAGGAAAACTGTTTTTT. Its protein product is CASSQAEGSVGKLFF. The J gene is TRBJ1-4, the V gene TRBV4-2; D unresolved. Germline V gives CDR1 LGHNA, CDR2 YNFKEQ. The CDR3 consists of 15 residues. V was cut by 1 base and J by 10 bases, with 16 bases left in between.

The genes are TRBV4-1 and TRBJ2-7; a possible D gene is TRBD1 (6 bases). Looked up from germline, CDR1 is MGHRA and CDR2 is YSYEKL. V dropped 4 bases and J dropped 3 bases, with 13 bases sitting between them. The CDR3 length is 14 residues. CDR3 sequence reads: CASSPGQWDYEQYF. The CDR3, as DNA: TGCGCCAGCAGCCCGGGACAATGGGACTACGAGCAGTACTTC.

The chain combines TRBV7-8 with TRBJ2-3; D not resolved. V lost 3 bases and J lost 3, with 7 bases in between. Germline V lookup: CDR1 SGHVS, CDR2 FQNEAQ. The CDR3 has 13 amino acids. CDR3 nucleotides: TGTGCCAGCAGCTTGTCCCAGACAGATACGCAGTATTTT. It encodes CASSLSQTDTQYF.